Below, one T cell receptor beta chain is given with its context. This record belongs to a study of blood T cell repertoires in COVID-19. Looking at the study overall: Some COVID-19 samples were acute and others convalescent; all came from the United States, Italy and Spain. The analysed material was cDNA or gDNA that came from T cells, B-cell-depleted T cells, or PBMCs.

In the study's own analysis: Reference gene primers were amplified, and this amplification served to estimate nucleated cell counts. The table came from immunoSEQ multiplex PCR; TCRdb's copy has only in-frame clones and leaves some out. D and trimming come from the DNA, and the V and J calls and clone size come from that table. The table lists just under 45,000 clones, 75% to 90% of them singletons. CDR3 length: 16 amino acids. CDR1 is SEHNR and CDR2 is FQNEAQ in the germline V gene (reference sequence). The V gene end was trimmed by 3 bases and the J gene end by 0 bases; junction bases not matched to a gene: 6.

The source material was peripheral blood. V and J are TRBV7-9 and TRBJ2-7; 9 bases are shared with TRBD2. This sequence was found in a woman over 75 in a cohort sampled during active or convalescent COVID-19. CDR3: CASSFLSGGNSYEQYF. The CDR3 DNA is TGTGCCAGCAGCTTTCTTAGCGGGGGTAACTCCTACGAGCAGTACTTC.